These T cell receptor beta chains were read from a single sample in a study of regulatory T cells in long-lasting Graves disease. MiXCR was run by TCRdb on the multiplex PCR reads, yielding one entry per CDR3 protein. Found here are about 240,000 distinct CDR3 sequences, 20% to 25% of them singletons; the top ten hold about 15%. Sequenced here: peripheral blood mononuclear cells (PBMCs), sampled at new diagnosis, from a patient treated with antithyroid drugs. The receptor source for this set is a female donor with Graves disease. CDR3s include the opening cysteine and the closing phenylalanine or tryptophan. A D gene is named only where the DNA matches it firmly. Expanded clones are given a class, and other clones once, few, many or no size at all.

v_gene	j_gene	abundance	d_gene	CDR3nt	CDR3aa
TRBV4-2	TRBJ2-3	many	.	TGTGCCAGCAGCCAAGAGGCGGACACAGATACGCAGTATTTT	CASSQEADTDTQYF
TRBV16	TRBJ2-2	.	.	TGTGCCAGCAGCCGAAATCCAAACACCGGGGAGCTGTTTTTT	CASSRNPNTGELFF
TRBV3-1	TRBJ1-1	few	.	TGTGCCAGCAGCCAAGGGAGGGGCGGGACTGAAGCTTTCTTT	CASSQGRGGTEAFF
TRBV20-1	TRBJ2-5	many	.	TGCAGTGCTAACGTCGGGAGCACGGCGGAGACCCAGTACTTC	CSANVGSTAETQYF
TRBV5-4	TRBJ2-2	few	TRBD1	TGTGCCAGCAGCCCGGACAGGAGTTCTGCCGGGGAGCTGTTTTTT	CASSPDRSSAGELFF
TRBV7-3	TRBJ2-5	many	.	TGTGCCAGCAGCTTAACAGGGGCCATGGGGGAGACCCAGTACTTC	CASSLTGAMGETQYF
TRBV20-1	TRBJ2-2	many	.	TGCAGTGTATCCCTGGGGCCTAACACCGGGGAGCTGTTTTTT	CSVSLGPNTGELFF
TRBV5-5	TRBJ2-1	many	.	TGTGCCAGCAGCTTATACGCTTCCCAAGGCAATGAGCAGTTCTTC	CASSLYASQGNEQFF
TRBV7-2	TRBJ2-7	many	TRBD2	TGTGCCAGCAGCTTAGGCGGGGGGCAGCGCTTTGGCGAGCAGTACTTC	CASSLGGGQRFGEQYF
TRBV5-1	TRBJ1-2	.	.	.	CASSFGPGTGSGCTF
TRBV6-5	TRBJ1-5	many	.	TGTGCCAGCAGTTACTCAACCGGGTATCAGCCCCAGCATTTT	CASSYSTGYQPQHF
TRBV29-1	TRBJ2-2	few	.	TGCAGCGTTGACCCGGCGGGCACCGGGGAGCTGTTTTTT	CSVDPAGTGELFF
TRBV7-9	TRBJ2-5	many	.	TGTGCCATCGGGACCACAAACACCGGGGAGACCCAGTACTTC	CAIGTTNTGETQYF
TRBV3-1	TRBJ1-1	many	.	TGTGCCAGCAGCCAGGGGGGGGCTGTGATGAACACTGAAGCTTTCTTT	CASSQGGAVMNTEAFF
TRBV29-1	TRBJ2-7	many	TRBD1	TGCAGCGCAAGACAGGGACCCTACGAGCAGTACTTC	CSARQGPYEQYF
TRBV19	TRBJ1-4	few	.	TGTGCCAGTAGTATGAGCTACACTAATGAAAAACTGTTTTTT	CASSMSYTNEKLFF
TRBV7-2	TRBJ2-7	many	.	TGTGCCAGCAGCTCATACCTAAGGGAGCAGTACTTC	CASSSYLREQYF
TRBV29-1	TRBJ1-6	many	TRBD1	TGCAGCGTTAGGACAGGGGATTCACCCCTCCACTTT	CSVRTGDSPLHF
TRBV19	TRBJ1-5	.	TRBD1	TGTGCCAGTAGTACCCAGGGGGCGGGTCAGCCCCAGCATTTT	CASSTQGAGQPQHF
TRBV19	TRBJ2-7	.	TRBD1	TGTGCCAGTAGTATAGATCTCCGCTTTTACGATCCGGGACAGGGTAGCGAGCAGTACTTC	CASSIDLRFYDPGQGSEQYF
TRBV5-1	TRBJ1-2	many	TRBD1	TGCGCCAGCAGCCCACTGGGACAGACAGTCTATGGCTACACCTTC	CASSPLGQTVYGYTF
TRBV9	TRBJ2-1	.	.	TGTGCCAGCAGCACTCGACTAGGTGCTGTGAATGAGCAGTTCTTC	CASSTRLGAVNEQFF
TRBV27	TRBJ2-3	many	.	TGTGCCAGCTCCCGGACAGCTAGCACAGATACGCAGTATTTT	CASSRTASTDTQYF
TRBV4-3	TRBJ2-5	.	.	TGCGCCAGCAGCCAAGATCGGGTTGGGGGGACCCAGTACTTC	CASSQDRVGGTQYF
TRBV4-1	TRBJ2-1	many	TRBD1	TGCGCCAGCAGCCAACCGAACAGGGGGGCTTTCGATGAGCAGTTCTTC	CASSQPNRGAFDEQFF
TRBV18	TRBJ2-5	many	.	TGTGCCAGCTCACCTACTCAGGGGCGCGAGACCCAGTACTTC	CASSPTQGRETQYF
TRBV9	TRBJ2-6	few	.	TGTGCCAGCAGCGTAGGAAAGGCAGGGGCCAACGTCCTGACTTTC	CASSVGKAGANVLTF
TRBV6-5	TRBJ2-7	few	.	TGTGCCAGCAGTTACTCGGACCGGACATGGACCTACGAGCAGTACTTC	CASSYSDRTWTYEQYF
TRBV5-1	TRBJ2-7	.	.	TGCGCCAGCAGCTTGGTAGGACAGCACTACGAGCAGTACTTC	CASSLVGQHYEQYF
TRBV14	TRBJ2-2	few	TRBD2	TGTGCCAGCAGCCCGTCTAGCGGGAGCCCTACCGGGGAGCTGTTTTTT	CASSPSSGSPTGELFF
TRBV20-1	TRBJ2-2	many	TRBD2	TGCAGTGCTAGAGTTTCAGCGGGAGCCGGGGAGCTGTTTTTT	CSARVSAGAGELFF
TRBV4-1	TRBJ2-7	many	TRBD1	TGCGCCAGCAGCGTCGGGACAGGGGGAACCTACGAGCAGTACTTC	CASSVGTGGTYEQYF
TRBV6-1	TRBJ1-6	.	.	TGTGCCAGCAGTGTCTGGGATAATTCACCCCTCCACTTT	CASSVWDNSPLHF
TRBV20-1	TRBJ1-1	many	.	TGCAGCCGAGACAGCCCCACTGAAGCTTTCTTT	CSRDSPTEAFF
TRBV20-1	TRBJ2-4	.	TRBD2	TGCAGTGCGATAACATCGGGGGAGGGAGCCAAAAACATTCAGTACTTC	CSAITSGEGAKNIQYF
TRBV27	TRBJ2-7	.	.	TGTGCCAGCAGTTTTGGGAACGAGCAGTACTTC	CASSFGNEQYF
TRBV5-6	TRBJ2-7	many	.	TGTGCCAGCAGCTTGAGTCCCGGGGCTGCCTACGAGCAGTACTTC	CASSLSPGAAYEQYF
TRBV27	TRBJ2-7	few	TRBD1	TGTGCCAGCACCACCACAGGGGGTTACTCCTACGAGCAGTACTTC	CASTTTGGYSYEQYF
TRBV12-3/TRBV12-4	TRBJ2-1	many	.	TGTGCCAGCAGTCCCTGGACAGTCAACAATGAGCAGTTCTTC	CASSPWTVNNEQFF
TRBV4-1	TRBJ2-7	many	.	TGCGCCAGCAGCCCGCGCCCCTACGAGCAGTACTTC	CASSPRPYEQYF
TRBV7-8	TRBJ2-7	many	.	TGTGCCAGCAGCTTAGGCTCCGGGAGTGGCGAGCAGTACTTC	CASSLGSGSGEQYF